One and the same sample provided the 3 T cell receptor beta chains below, sequenced in a study of blood T cell repertoires in COVID-19. TCRdb keeps only in-frame clones here, not all; method: immunoSEQ multiplex PCR. This sample has 650,000 to 800,000 clones; 85% to 90% occur once, and the top ten carry over 0.2%. The sequencing input was peripheral blood. The receptors were gathered from a woman aged 18-29 years with acute or convalescent COVID-19.

The rearrangement uses TRBV7-2 and TRBJ2-7, with TRBD2 matching 13 bases. Germline CDR1 reads SGHTA; CDR2 reads FQGNSA. V lost 2 bases and J lost 3; bases outside the gene matches: 4. CDR3 length: 16 amino acids. The CDR3 loop is CASSLTGLAGYYEQYF. The CDR3 DNA sequence: TGTGCCAGCAGCTTAACGGGACTAGCGGGGTACTACGAGCAGTACTTC.

In this sample, this clone turned up once. CDR3: CASSLSQRGFTDTQYF. Written as DNA, the CDR3 is TGTGCCAGCAGCTTATCCCAGCGGGGGTTCACAGATACGCAGTATTTT. The chain couples TRBV7-2 to TRBJ2-3; 8 positions match TRBD2. Germline CDR1 reads SGHTA; CDR2 reads FQGNSA. There are 16 residues in the CDR3. V trimming: 2 bases; J trimming: 2 bases; junction bases outside the gene matches: 6.

The genes are TRBV30 and TRBJ1-5; D is perhaps TRBD1 (6 bases). The CDR3 is made up of 18 amino acids. Germline V gene data show CDR1 as GTSNPN and CDR2 as SVGIG (reference sequence). The V gene lost 2 bases and the J gene lost 2 bases, with 22 bases spanning the gap. CDR3 loop: CAWSPPTVGGYRNQPQHF. DNA of the CDR3: TGTGCCTGGAGTCCCCCGACAGTAGGGGGATATCGCAATCAGCCCCAGCATTTT.